Here is one T cell receptor beta chain with its context. Its specificity is not known. A second PCR, run for about 7 to 12 cycles, used a sample-barcoded 5' primer plus a J-beta primer mix. The template-switch adaptor, which had 12 random nucleotides, put a tag on each cDNA molecule. TCRdb itself ran the 5' RACE reads through MiXCR, one entry per CDR3 protein. This table has about 640,000 distinct CDR3 sequences, 58% appearing once. The sample is drawn from a study of blood T cells in healthy people across ages. Overall study: About one barcoded beta molecule per two T cells was captured by template switching.

V was shortened by 5 bases and J by 7 bases, with 18 bases between the two germline ends. Germline V gene data show CDR1 as MDHEN and CDR2 as SYDVKM. This CDR3 region has 14 residues. Overall study results and limits: Using unsorted PBMCs precluded a conclusive naive versus antigen-experienced comparison.

The chain has TRBV28 and TRBJ2-7; D unresolved. The source material was blood. The sequence was obtained from a man aged 60-69 years in good health. CDR3 region: CASSITVGVNEQYF. CDR3 in DNA: TGTGCCAGCAGTATCACGGTTGGGGTCAATGAGCAGTACTTC.